This T cell receptor beta chain was identified during a study of blood T cells in healthy people across ages. General study points: Observed TCR beta diversity per million T cells went down as age went up. This fall followed a roughly linear course with age.

As for this clonotype: Its target is not known.

A second PCR, run for about 7 to 11 cycles, used a sample-barcoded 5' primer plus a J-beta primer mix. Sequencing recovered at least 2.5 million CDR3-containing paired-end reads from each sample. Via MiXCR, TCRdb re-called the 5' RACE reads, giving one row per CDR3 protein. The table has some 1.5 million distinct CDR3 sequences, roughly 27% seen once; the top ten hold 7.7%. Isolated PBMCs totaled at least 7 million in each sample. The total RNA that was extracted per sample amounted to at least 5 micrograms. Germline CDR1 reads SGHKS; CDR2 reads YYEKEE (reference sequence). This CDR3 is built from 11 residues. With V trimmed by 4 bases and J by 10 bases, 5 bases remained unmatched.

Material for sequencing was blood. The V call is TRBV5-5, the J call TRBJ2-7; 7 positions match TRBD2. The sequence was obtained from a woman aged 25 to 45 in good health. The CDR3 loop is CASSRGDPQYF. Written as DNA, the CDR3 is TGTGCCAGCAGCCGGGGGGACCCTCAGTACTTC. The full variable domain, in which reference TRBV5-5 and TRBJ2-7 provide the parts outside the CDR3, is DAGVTQSPTHLIKTRGQQVTLRCSPISGHKSVSWYQQVLGQGPQFIFQYYEKEERGRGNFPDRFSARQFPNYSSELNVNALLLGDSALYLCASSRGDPQYFGPGTRLTVT.